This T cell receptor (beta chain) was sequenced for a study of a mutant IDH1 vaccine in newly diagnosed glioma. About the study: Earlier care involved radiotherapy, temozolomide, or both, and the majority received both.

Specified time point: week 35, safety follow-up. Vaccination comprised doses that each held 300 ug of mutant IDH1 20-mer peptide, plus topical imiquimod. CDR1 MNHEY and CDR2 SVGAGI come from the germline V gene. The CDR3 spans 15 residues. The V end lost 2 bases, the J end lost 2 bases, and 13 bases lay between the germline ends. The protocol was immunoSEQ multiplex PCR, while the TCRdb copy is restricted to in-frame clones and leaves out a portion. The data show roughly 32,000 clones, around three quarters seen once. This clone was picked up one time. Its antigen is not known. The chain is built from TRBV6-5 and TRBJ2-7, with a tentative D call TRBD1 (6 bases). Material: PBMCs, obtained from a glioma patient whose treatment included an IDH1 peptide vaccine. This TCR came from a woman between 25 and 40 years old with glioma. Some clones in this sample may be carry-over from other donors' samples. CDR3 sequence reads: CASSYGPGVAYEQYF. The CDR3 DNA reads TGTGCCAGCAGTTACGGTCCAGGGGTCGCCTACGAGCAGTACTTC.